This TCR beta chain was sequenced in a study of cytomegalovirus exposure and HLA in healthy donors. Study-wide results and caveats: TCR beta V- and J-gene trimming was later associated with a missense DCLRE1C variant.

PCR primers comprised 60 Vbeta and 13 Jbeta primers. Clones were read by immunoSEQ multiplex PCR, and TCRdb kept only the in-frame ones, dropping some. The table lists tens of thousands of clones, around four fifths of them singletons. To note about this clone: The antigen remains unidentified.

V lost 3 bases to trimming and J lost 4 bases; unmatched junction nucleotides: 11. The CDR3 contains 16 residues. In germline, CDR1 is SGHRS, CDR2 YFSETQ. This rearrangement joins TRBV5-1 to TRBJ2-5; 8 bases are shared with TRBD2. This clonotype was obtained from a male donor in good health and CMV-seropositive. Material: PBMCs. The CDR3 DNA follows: TGCGCCAGCAGCTCGACGTCCGGTCTAGCGGGAGAGACCCAGTACTTC. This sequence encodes CASSSTSGLAGETQYF.